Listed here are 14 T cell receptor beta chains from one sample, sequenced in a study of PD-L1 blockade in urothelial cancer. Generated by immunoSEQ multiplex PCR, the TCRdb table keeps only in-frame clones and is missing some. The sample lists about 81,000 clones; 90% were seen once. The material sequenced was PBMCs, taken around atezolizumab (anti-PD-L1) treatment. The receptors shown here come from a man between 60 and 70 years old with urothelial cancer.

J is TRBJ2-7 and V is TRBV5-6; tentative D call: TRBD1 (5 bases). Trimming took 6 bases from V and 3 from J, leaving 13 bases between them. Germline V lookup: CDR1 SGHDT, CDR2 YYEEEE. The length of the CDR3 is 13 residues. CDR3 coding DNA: TGTGCCAGCACCCAGGGTAACCTCTACGAGCAGTACTTC. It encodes CASTQGNLYEQYF.

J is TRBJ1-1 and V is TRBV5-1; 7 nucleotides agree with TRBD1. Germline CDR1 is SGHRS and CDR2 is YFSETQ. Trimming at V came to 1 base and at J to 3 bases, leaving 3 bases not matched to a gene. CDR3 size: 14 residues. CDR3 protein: CASSLRQGDTEAFF. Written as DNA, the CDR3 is TGCGCCAGCAGCTTGCGTCAGGGGGACACTGAAGCTTTCTTT.

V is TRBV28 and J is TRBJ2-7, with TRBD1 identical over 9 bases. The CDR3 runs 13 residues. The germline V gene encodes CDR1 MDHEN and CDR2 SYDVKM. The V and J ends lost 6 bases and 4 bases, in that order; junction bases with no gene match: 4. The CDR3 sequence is CASRKGQGYEQYF. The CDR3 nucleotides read TGTGCCAGCAGGAAGGGACAGGGTTACGAGCAGTACTTC.

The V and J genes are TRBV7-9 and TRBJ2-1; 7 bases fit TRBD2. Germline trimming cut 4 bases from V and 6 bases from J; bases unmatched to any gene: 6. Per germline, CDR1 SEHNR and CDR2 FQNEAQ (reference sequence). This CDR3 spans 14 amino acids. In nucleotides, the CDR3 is TGTGCCAGCAGCTCGCCCTGGACTAGCAATGAGCAGTTCTTC. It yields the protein CASSSPWTSNEQFF.

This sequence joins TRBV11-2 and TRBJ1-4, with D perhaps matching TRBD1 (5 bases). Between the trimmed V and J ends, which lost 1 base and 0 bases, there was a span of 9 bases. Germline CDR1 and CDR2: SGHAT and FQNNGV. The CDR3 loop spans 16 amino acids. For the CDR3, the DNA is TGTGCCAGCAGCTTAGTAGGGGTAGCAACTAATGAAAAACTGTTTTTT. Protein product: CASSLVGVATNEKLFF.

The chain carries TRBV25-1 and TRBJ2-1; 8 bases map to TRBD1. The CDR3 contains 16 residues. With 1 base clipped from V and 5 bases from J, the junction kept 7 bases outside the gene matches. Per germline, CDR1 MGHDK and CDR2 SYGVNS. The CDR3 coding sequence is TGTGCCAGCAGTGAATTTCAGGGGGCTAAGGACAATGAGCAGTTCTTC. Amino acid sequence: CASSEFQGAKDNEQFF.

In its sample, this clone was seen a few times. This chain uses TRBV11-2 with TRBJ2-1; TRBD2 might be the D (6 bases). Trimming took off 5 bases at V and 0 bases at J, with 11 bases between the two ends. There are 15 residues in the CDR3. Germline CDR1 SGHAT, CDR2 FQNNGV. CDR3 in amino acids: CASSLRDFSYNEQFF. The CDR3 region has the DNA TGTGCCAGCAGCCTGCGGGACTTCTCCTACAATGAGCAGTTCTTC. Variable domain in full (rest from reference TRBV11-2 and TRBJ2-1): EAGVAQSPRYKIIEKRQSVAFWCNPISGHATLYWYQQILGQGPKLLIQFQNNGVVDDSQLPKDRFSAERLKGVDSTLKIQPAKLEDSAVYLCASSLRDFSYNEQFFGPGTRLTVL.

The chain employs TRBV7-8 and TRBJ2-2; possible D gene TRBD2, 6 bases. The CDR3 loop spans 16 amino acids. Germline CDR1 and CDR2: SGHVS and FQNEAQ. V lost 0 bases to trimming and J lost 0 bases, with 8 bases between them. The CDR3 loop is CASSLAEGSNTGELFF. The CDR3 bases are TGTGCCAGCAGCTTAGCGGAGGGGTCGAACACCGGGGAGCTGTTTTTT.

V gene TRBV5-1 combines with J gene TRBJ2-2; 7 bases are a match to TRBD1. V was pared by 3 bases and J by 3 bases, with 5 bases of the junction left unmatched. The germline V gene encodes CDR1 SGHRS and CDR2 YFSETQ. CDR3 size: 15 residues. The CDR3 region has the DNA TGCGCCAGCAGCTCGCCGACAGGGTACACCGGGGAGCTGTTTTTT. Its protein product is CASSSPTGYTGELFF.

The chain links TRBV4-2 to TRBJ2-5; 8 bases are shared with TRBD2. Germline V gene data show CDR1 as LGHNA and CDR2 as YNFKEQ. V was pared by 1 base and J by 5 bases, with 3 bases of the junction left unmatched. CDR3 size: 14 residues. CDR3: CASSQGTSFETQYF. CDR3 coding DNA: TGTGCCAGCAGCCAAGGGACTAGCTTTGAGACCCAGTACTTC.

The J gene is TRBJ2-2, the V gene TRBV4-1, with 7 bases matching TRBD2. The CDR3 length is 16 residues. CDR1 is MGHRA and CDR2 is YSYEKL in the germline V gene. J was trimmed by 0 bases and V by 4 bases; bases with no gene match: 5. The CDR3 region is CASSPSGGTNTGELFF. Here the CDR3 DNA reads TGCGCCAGCAGCCCCTCCGGGGGGACGAACACCGGGGAGCTGTTTTTT.

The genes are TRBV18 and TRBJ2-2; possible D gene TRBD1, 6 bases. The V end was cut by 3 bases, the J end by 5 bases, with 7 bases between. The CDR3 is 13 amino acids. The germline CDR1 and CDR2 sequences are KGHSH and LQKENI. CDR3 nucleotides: TGTGCCAGCTCACCGCAGGGGACCGGGGAGCTGTTTTTT. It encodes CASSPQGTGELFF.

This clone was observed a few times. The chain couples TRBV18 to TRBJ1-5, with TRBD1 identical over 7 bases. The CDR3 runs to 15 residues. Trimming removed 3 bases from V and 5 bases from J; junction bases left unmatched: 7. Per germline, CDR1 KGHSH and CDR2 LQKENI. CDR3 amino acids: CASSPSGQPDQPQHF. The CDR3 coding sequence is TGTGCCAGCTCACCGTCGGGACAGCCAGATCAGCCCCAGCATTTT.

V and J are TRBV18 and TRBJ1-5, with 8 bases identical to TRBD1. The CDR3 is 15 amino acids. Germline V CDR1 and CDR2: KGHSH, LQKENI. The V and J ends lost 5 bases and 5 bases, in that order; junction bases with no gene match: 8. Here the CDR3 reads CASSAPDREDQPQHF. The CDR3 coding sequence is TGTGCCAGCTCAGCCCCGGACAGGGAGGATCAGCCCCAGCATTTT.